This T cell receptor (beta chain) was captured by sequencing in a study of T cell responses to AZD1222 COVID-19 vaccine. Comments on this clone: Its specificity is unknown.

General study findings and limits: Nearly half of spike-specific TCRs reportedly target variant regions that are unmutated in the B.1.351 and B.1.1.7 variants. Seropositive at baseline were only a handful of AZD1222 recipients.

The CDR3 runs to 15 residues. CDR1 is KGHSH and CDR2 is LQKENI in the germline V gene. V gave up 3 bases and J gave up 5 bases, with 16 bases separating them. The data were produced by immunoSEQ multiplex PCR, yet TCRdb's version contains in-frame clones alone and is incomplete. The sample contains just under 100,000 clones, roughly 90% of which appear only once. This chain links TRBV18 with TRBJ1-1; maybe TRBD1 (5 bases). Specimen: peripheral blood, collected on day 0 of AZD1222 vaccination. The sequence derives from an adult in good health. CDR3 in amino acids: CASSPGVAVRTEAFF. Here the CDR3 DNA reads TGTGCCAGCTCACCGGGGGTTGCGGTGAGAACTGAAGCTTTCTTT. The complete variable domain, with remaining parts taken from reference TRBV18 and TRBJ1-1, reads NAGVMQNPRHLVRRRGQEARLRCSPMKGHSHVYWYRQLPEEGLKFMVYLQKENIIDESGMPKERFSAEFPKEGPSILRIQQVVRGDSAAYFCASSPGVAVRTEAFFGQGTRLTVV.